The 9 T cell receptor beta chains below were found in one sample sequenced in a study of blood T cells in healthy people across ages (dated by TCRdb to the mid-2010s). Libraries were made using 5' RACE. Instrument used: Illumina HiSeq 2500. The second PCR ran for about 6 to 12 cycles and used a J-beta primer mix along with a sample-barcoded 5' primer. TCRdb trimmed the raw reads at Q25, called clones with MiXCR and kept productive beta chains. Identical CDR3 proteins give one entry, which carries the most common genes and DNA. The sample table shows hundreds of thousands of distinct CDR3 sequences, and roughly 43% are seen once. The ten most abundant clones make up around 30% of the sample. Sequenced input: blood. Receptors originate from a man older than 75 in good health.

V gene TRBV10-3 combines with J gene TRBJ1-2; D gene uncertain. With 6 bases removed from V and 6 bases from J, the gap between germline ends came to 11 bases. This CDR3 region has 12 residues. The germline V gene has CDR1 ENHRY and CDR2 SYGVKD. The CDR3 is CAIRTPRHGYTF. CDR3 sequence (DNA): TGTGCCATCAGGACTCCCCGGCATGGCTACACCTTC.

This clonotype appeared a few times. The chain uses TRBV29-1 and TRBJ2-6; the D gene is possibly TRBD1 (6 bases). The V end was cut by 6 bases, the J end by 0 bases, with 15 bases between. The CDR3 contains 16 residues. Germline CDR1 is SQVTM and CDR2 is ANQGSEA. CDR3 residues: CSVARDTDSGANVLTF. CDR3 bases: TGCAGCGTCGCTCGGGACACAGACTCTGGGGCCAACGTCCTGACTTTC.

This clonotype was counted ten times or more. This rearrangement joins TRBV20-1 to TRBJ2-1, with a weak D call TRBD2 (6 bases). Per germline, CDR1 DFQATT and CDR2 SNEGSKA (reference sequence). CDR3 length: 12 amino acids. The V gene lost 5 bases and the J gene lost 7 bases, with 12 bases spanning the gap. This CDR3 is CSAYLAKNEQFF. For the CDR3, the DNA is TGCAGTGCTTACCTAGCGAAGAATGAGCAGTTCTTC.

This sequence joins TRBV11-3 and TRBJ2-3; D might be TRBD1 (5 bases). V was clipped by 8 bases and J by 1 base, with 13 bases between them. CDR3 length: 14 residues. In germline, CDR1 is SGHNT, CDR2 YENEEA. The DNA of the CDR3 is TGTGCCAGCGCTAGGGGTTTGGGCACAGATACGCAGTATTTT. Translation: CASARGLGTDTQYF. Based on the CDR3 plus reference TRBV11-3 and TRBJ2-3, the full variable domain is EAGVVQSPRYKIIEKKQPVAFWCNPISGHNTLYWYLQNLGQGPELLIRYENEEAVDDSQLPKDRFSAERLKGVDSTLKIQPAELGDSAVYLCASARGLGTDTQYFGPGTRLTVL.

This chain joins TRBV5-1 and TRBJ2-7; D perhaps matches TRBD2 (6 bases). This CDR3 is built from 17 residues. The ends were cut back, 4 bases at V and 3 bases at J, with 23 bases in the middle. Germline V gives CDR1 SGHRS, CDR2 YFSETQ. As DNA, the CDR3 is TGCGCCAGCAGCGATAGCCGATTGGGGGGAACAAACTACGAGCAGTACTTC. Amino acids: CASSDSRLGGTNYEQYF.

The CDR3 is CASSLRRDRGYTDTQYF. CDR3 bases: TGTGCCAGCAGCTTACGTCGGGACCGGGGTTACACAGATACGCAGTATTTT. The chain is built from TRBV7-9 and TRBJ2-3; the D call may be TRBD1 or TRBD2 (5 bases each). This CDR3 region has 17 residues. V shed 2 bases and J shed 2 bases, with 17 bases lying between them. Looked up from germline, CDR1 is SEHNR and CDR2 is FQNEAQ (reference sequence). Looking up the rest from reference TRBV7-9 and TRBJ2-3 gives the full variable domain: DTGVSQNPRHKITKRGQNVTFRCDPISEHNRLYWYRQTLGQGPEFLTYFQNEAQLEKSRLLSDRFSAERPKGSFSTLEIQRTEQGDSAMYLCASSLRRDRGYTDTQYFGPGTRLTVL.

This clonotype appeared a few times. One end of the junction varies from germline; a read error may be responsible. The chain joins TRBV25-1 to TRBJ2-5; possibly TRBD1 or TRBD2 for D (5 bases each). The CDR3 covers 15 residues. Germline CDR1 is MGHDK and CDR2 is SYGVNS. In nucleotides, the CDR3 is TGTGCCAGCAGTGCAGGGACCGCCAATCAAGGGACCCAGTACTTC. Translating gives CASSAGTANQGTQYF.

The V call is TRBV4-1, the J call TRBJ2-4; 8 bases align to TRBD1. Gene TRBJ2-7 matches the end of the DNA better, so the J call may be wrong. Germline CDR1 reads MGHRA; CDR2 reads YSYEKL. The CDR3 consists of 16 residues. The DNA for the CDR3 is TGCGCCAGCAGCCGAGCAGGACAGGGAACCCTTTACGAGCAGTACTTC. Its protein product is CASSRAGQGTLYEQYF.

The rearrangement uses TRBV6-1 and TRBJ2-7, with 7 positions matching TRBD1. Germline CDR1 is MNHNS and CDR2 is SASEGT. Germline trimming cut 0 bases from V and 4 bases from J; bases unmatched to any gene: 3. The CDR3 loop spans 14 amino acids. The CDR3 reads CASSEAGTDYEQYF. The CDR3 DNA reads TGTGCCAGCAGTGAAGCCGGGACAGATTACGAGCAGTACTTC.